This T cell receptor (beta chain) is from a study of T cells in localized non-small cell lung cancer. With regard to this clone: What it recognizes is unknown.

Study results and limitations: Only one tumor region was sequenced, so heterogeneity remains possible. T cell clonality was highest in uninvolved adjacent lung, above tumor. Greater blood T cell density accompanied longer overall survival. Among the top 100 tumor clones, a median around 50 appeared in adjacent lung.

CDR1 and CDR2 (germline): SGHTA, FQGNSA. Trimming took 1 base from V and 6 from J, leaving 10 bases between them. The CDR3 runs to 14 residues. The method was immunoSEQ multiplex PCR; TCRdb's version includes in-frame clones alone and lacks a portion of them. The repertoire holds 75,000 to 85,000 clones, with more than 75% as singletons. V and J are TRBV7-2 and TRBJ2-1, with D possibly TRBD1 on 5 matching bases. The TCR originated in a female donor at least 60 years old with stage I lung adenocarcinoma. The sample here was peripheral blood, taken before any cancer treatment. The CDR3 bases are TGTGCCAGCAGCTTAGACCAGGGCTCCAATGAGCAGTTCTTC. Translated: CASSLDQGSNEQFF.